The T cell receptor (beta chain) under discussion was sequenced for a study of human T cells and chemical hapten exposure. V shed 8 bases and J shed 2 bases, with 15 bases lying between them. CDR3 length equals 14 residues. As for time point: patch test 1, 2 weeks after DPC sensitization. The sample's treatment: therapeutic diphenylcyclopropenone sensitization with weekly scalp DPC. TCRdb reprocessed the RACE reads with MiXCR, giving one entry per CDR3 protein. The sample includes nearly 350,000 distinct CDR3 sequences, approximately 6.3% of them seen just once. The receptor comes from a young woman with alopecia areata. Some clones in this sample may be carry-over from other donors' samples. This chain links TRBV12-3 or TRBV12-4 with TRBJ1-1; D is undetermined. The source material was whole blood, sampled in connection with sensitization to the hapten diphenylcyclopropenone (DPC). This CDR3 is CASLSDIANTEAFF. Here the CDR3 DNA reads TGTGCCAGCCTTAGTGATATAGCTAACACTGAAGCTTTCTTT.